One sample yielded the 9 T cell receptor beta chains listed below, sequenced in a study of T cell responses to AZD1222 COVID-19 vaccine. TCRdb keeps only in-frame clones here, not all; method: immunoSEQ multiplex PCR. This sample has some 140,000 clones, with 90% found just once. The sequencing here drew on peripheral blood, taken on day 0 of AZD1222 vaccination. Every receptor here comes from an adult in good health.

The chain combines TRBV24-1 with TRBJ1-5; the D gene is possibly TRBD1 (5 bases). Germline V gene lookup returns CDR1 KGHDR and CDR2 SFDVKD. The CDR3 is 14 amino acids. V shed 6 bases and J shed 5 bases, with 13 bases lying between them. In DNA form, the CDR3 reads TGTGCCACCAGTAGGCGAGGGGTCGATCAGCCCCAGCATTTT. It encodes CATSRRGVDQPQHF.

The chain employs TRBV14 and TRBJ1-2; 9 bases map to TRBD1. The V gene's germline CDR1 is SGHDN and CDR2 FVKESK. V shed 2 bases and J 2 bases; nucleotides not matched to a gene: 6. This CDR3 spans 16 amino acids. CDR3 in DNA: TGTGCCAGCAGCCAAAGGGCCGGACAGGGGAACTATGGCTACACCTTC. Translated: CASSQRAGQGNYGYTF.

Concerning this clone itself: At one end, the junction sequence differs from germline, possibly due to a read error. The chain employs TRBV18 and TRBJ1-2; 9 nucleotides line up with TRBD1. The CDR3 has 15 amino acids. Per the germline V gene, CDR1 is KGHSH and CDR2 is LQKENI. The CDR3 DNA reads TGTGCCAGCTCGCCACTGGGACAGGGTAAGGATGGCTACACCTTC. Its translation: CASSPLGQGKDGYTF.

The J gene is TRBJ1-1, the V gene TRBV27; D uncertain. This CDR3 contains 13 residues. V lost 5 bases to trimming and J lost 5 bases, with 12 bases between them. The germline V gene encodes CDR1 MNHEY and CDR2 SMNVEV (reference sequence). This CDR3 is CASSRSARTEAFF. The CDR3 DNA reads TGTGCCAGCAGTAGGTCCGCAAGGACTGAAGCTTTCTTT.

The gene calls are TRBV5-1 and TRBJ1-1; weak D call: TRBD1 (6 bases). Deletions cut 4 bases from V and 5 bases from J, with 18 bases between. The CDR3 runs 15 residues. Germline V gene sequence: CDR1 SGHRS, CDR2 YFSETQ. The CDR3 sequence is CASSPYEAGATEAFF. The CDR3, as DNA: TGCGCCAGCAGCCCCTACGAGGCAGGGGCAACTGAAGCTTTCTTT.

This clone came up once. The CDR3 bases are TGTGCCAGCAGCTTAGCTAGGTTGGGGACAGGGACCTATGGCTACACCTTC. As protein: CASSLARLGTGTYGYTF. This chain links TRBV7-9 with TRBJ1-2; TRBD1 agrees at 9 bases. J lost 4 bases, V lost 0 bases, and 9 bases had no gene match. This CDR3 has 17 amino acids. Germline lookup yields CDR1 SEHNR and CDR2 FQNEAQ (reference sequence).

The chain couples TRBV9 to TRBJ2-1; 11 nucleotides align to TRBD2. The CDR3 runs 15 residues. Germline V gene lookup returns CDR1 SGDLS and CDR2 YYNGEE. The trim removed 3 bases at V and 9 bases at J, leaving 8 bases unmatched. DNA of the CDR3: TGTGCCAGCAGCGCCTCTAGCGGGAGGTCCCCTGAGCAGTTCTTC. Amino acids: CASSASSGRSPEQFF.

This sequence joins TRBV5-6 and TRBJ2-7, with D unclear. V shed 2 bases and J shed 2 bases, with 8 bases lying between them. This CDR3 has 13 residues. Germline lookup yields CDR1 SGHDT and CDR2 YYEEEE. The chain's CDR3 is CASSFGVTYEQYF. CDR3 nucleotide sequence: TGTGCCAGCAGCTTTGGGGTTACCTACGAGCAGTACTTC.

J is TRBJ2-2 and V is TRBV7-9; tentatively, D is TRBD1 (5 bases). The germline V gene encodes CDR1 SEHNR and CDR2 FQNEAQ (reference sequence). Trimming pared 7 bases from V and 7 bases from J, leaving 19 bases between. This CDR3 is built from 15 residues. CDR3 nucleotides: TGTGCCAGCATCCAGATCCCGGACATTCGCGGGGAGCTGTTTTTT. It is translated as CASIQIPDIRGELFF.